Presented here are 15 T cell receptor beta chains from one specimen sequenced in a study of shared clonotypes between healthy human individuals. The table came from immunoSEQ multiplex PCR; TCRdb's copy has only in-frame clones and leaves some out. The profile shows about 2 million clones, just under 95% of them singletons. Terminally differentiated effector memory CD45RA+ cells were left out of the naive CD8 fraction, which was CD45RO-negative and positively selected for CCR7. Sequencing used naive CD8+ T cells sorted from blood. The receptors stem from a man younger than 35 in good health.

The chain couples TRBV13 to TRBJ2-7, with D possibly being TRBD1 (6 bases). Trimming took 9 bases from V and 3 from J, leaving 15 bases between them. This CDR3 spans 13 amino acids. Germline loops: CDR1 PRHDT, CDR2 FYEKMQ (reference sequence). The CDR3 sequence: CASSGVPLYEQYF. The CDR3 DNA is TGTGCCAGTTCAGGGGTCCCCCTCTACGAGCAGTACTTC. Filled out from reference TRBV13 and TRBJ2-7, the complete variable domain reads AAGVIQSPRHLIKEKRETATLKCYPIPRHDTVYWYQQGPGQDPQFLISFYEKMQSDKGSIPDRFSAQQFSDYHSELNMSSLELGDSALYFCASSGVPLYEQYFGPGTRLTVT.

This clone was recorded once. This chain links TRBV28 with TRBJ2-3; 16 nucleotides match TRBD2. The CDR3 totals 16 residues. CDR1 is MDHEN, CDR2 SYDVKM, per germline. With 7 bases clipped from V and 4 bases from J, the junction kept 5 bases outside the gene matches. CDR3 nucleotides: TGTGCCAGCACCCTTGGGACTAGCGGGGGGGCAGATACGCAGTATTTT. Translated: CASTLGTSGGADTQYF. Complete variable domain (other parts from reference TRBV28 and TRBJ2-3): DVKVTQSSRYLVKRTGEKVFLECVQDMDHENMFWYRQDPGLGLRLIYFSYDVKMKEKGDIPEGYSVSREKKERFSLILESASTNQTSMYLCASTLGTSGGADTQYFGPGTRLTVL.

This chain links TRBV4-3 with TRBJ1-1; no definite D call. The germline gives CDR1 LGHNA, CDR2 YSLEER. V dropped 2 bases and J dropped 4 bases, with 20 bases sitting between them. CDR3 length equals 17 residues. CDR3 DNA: TGCGCCAGCAGCCAATTCGCGGAGGGCGCCCTGTCCACTGAAGCTTTCTTT. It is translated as CASSQFAEGALSTEAFF.

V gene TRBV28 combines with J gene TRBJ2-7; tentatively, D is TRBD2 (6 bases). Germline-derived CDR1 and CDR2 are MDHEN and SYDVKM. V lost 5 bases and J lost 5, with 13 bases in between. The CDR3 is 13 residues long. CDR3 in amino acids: CASSDPGVNEQYF. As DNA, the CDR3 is TGTGCCAGCAGTGACCCGGGGGTCAACGAGCAGTACTTC. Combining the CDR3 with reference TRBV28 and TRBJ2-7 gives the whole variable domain DVKVTQSSRYLVKRTGEKVFLECVQDMDHENMFWYRQDPGLGLRLIYFSYDVKMKEKGDIPEGYSVSREKKERFSLILESASTNQTSMYLCASSDPGVNEQYFGPGTRLTVT.

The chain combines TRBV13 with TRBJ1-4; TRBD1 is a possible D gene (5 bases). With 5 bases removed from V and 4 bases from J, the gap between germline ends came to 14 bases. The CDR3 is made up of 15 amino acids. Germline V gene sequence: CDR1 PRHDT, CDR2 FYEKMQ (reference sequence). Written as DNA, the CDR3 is TGTGCCAGCAGCCCGCGCTGGGGGAGTAATGAAAAACTGTTTTTT. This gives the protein CASSPRWGSNEKLFF.

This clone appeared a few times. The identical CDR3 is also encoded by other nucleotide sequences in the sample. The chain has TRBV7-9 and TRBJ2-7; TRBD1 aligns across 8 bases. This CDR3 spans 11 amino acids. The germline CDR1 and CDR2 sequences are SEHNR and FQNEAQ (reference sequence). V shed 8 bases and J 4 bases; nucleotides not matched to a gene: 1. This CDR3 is CASGQGYEQYF. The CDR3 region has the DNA TGTGCCAGCGGACAGGGATACGAGCAGTACTTC.

For the CDR3, the DNA is TGCGCCAGCAGTTTTGGACAGGGAGAAGAGACCCAGTACTTC. Residues: CASSFGQGEETQYF. The chain employs TRBV5-1 and TRBJ2-5, with TRBD1 identical over 8 bases. V was clipped by 5 bases and J by 3 bases; unmatched bases: 6. CDR1 SGHRS and CDR2 YFSETQ come from the germline V gene. There are 14 residues in the CDR3.

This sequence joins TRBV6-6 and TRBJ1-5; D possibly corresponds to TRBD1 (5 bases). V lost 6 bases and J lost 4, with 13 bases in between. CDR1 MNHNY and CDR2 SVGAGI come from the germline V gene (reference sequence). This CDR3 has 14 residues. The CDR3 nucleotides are TGTGCCAGCAGCCCCCTGGGGGAAAATCAGCCCCAGCATTTT. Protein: CASSPLGENQPQHF.

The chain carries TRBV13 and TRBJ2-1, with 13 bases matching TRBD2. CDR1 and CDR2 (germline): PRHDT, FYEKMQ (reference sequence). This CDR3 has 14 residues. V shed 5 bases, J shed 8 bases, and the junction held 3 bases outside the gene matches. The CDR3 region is CASSAGLAGDEQFF. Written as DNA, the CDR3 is TGTGCCAGCAGCGCCGGACTAGCGGGAGATGAGCAGTTCTTC.

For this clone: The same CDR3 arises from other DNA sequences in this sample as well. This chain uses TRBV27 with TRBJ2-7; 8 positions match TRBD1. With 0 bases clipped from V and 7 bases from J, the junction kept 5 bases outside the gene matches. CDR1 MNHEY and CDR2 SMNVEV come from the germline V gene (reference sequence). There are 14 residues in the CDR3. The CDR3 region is CASSLSAGGGEQYF. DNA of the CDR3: TGTGCCAGCAGTTTATCGGCAGGGGGCGGTGAGCAGTACTTC.

CDR3 in amino acids: CASSQGVDNTYNEQFF. The CDR3 coding sequence is TGCGCCAGCAGCCAAGGGGTAGATAACACTTACAATGAGCAGTTCTTC. The J gene is TRBJ2-1, the V gene TRBV4-3; D is unresolved. CDR3 length: 16 amino acids. Looked up from germline, CDR1 is LGHNA and CDR2 is YSLEER. Trimming took 1 base from V and 4 from J, leaving 14 bases between them.

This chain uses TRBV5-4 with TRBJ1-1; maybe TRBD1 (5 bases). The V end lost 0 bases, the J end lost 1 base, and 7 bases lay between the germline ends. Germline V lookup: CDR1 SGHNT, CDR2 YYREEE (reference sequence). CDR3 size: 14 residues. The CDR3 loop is CASSLDRSNTEAFF. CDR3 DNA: TGTGCCAGCAGCTTGGACAGGTCGAACACTGAAGCTTTCTTT.

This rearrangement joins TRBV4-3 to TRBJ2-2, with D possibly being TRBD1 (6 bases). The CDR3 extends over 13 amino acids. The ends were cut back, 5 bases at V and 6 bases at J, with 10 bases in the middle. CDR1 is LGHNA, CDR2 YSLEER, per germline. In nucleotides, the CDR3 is TGCGCCAGCAGCAGTTCAGGGGCCGGGGAGCTGTTTTTT. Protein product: CASSSSGAGELFF.

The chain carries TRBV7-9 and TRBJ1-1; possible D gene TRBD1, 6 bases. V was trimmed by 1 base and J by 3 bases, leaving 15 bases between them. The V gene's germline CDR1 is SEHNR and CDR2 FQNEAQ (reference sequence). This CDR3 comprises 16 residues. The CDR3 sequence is CASSLGFAGADTEAFF. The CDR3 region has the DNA TGTGCCAGCAGCTTAGGCTTCGCAGGGGCGGACACTGAAGCTTTCTTT.

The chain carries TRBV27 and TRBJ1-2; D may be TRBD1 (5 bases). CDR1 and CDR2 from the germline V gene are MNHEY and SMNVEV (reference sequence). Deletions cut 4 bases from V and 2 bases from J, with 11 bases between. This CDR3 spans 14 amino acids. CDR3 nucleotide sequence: TGTGCCAGCAGTTGGGGCGGTTCAAACTATGGCTACACCTTC. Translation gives CASSWGGSNYGYTF.